The 18 T cell receptor beta chains below were found in one sample sequenced in a study of blood T cell repertoires in COVID-19. Sequencing was performed with immunoSEQ multiplex PCR; in TCRdb, only in-frame clones are kept and a portion is missing. The sample shows 120,000 or so clones, about 86% of them seen only once. Sequenced: peripheral blood. The receptors shown here come from a woman aged 50 to 60 with acute or convalescent COVID-19.

V is TRBV7-3 and J is TRBJ2-3; no clear D. Per germline, CDR1 SGHTA and CDR2 FQGTGA. The CDR3 consists of 13 residues. Trimming cost V 4 bases and J 5 bases, with 10 bases left between them. CDR3 sequence (DNA): TGTGCCAGCAGCTATGGAGTAGGAGATACGCAGTATTTT. Translated, it gives CASSYGVGDTQYF.

The chain links TRBV6-5 to TRBJ1-2; D possibly corresponds to TRBD1 (5 bases). CDR3 size: 10 residues. V was shortened by 11 bases and J by 6 bases, with 10 bases between the two germline ends. The germline V gene encodes CDR1 MNHEY and CDR2 SVGAGI. CDR3 in DNA: TGTGCCGCCGACAGCGATGGCTACACCTTC. It is translated as CAADSDGYTF.

This clone was detected a few times. V usage is TRBV27 and J usage is TRBJ2-1; 10 bases map to TRBD1. Per germline, CDR1 MNHEY and CDR2 SMNVEV (reference sequence). This CDR3 comprises 16 residues. Germline trimming cut 5 bases from V and 7 bases from J; bases unmatched to any gene: 11. CDR3 bases: TGTGCCAGCAGTAAAGGACCGGGACAGGGGTGGAATGAGCAGTTCTTC. Protein sequence: CASSKGPGQGWNEQFF.

V gene TRBV2 combines with J gene TRBJ2-7, with 8 bases lining up with TRBD2. The CDR3 extends over 14 amino acids. Germline loops: CDR1 SNHLY, CDR2 FYNNEI. Trimming at V came to 5 bases and at J to 3 bases, leaving 6 bases not matched to a gene. The CDR3 region has the DNA TGTGCCAGCAGTTCGGGACTAGTGGTCTACGAGCAGTACTTC. Protein sequence: CASSSGLVVYEQYF. Full variable domain (remainder filled in from reference TRBV2 and TRBJ2-7): EPEVTQTPSHQVTQMGQEVILRCVPISNHLYFYWYRQILGQKVEFLVSFYNNEISEKSEIFDDQFSVERPDGSNFTLKIRSTKLEDSAMYFCASSSGLVVYEQYFGPGTRLTVT.

Comment on this clone: The junction departs from the called germline gene at one end, perhaps through a read error. The rearrangement joins TRBV7-7 to TRBJ2-5, with 7 bases identical to TRBD2. The germline V gene has CDR1 SSHAT and CDR2 FNYEAQ (reference sequence). CDR3 length equals 13 residues. The CDR3 protein is CASSPRRGETQYF. The CDR3 region has the DNA TGTGCTAGCAGCCCGCGGCGGGGGGAGACCCAGTACTTC.

The V call is TRBV27, the J call TRBJ1-3; tentatively, D is TRBD1 (5 bases). Germline CDR1 is MNHEY and CDR2 is SMNVEV (reference sequence). The germline V and J ends were trimmed by 8 bases and 1 base, with 12 bases remaining between them. The CDR3 is made up of 14 amino acids. The CDR3 loop reads CASARDFSGNTIYF. CDR3 nucleotide sequence: TGTGCCAGCGCACGGGACTTTTCTGGAAACACCATATATTTT.

In its sample, this clone was seen a few times. V usage is TRBV6-4 and J usage is TRBJ1-6; 7 nucleotides align to TRBD1. The CDR3 runs 19 residues. Germline V CDR1 and CDR2: MRHNA, SNTAGT. Trimming removed 9 bases from V and 7 bases from J; junction bases left unmatched: 24. CDR3 residues: CARTGALLSRTSQNSPLHF. The CDR3 coding sequence is TGTGCCAGAACAGGGGCGCTGTTATCAAGGACCTCGCAAAATTCACCCCTCCACTTT.

CDR3 coding DNA: TGCGCCAGCAGCCAAGACCGGAGACAGGGGGCTTACGAGCAGTACTTC. This translates into CASSQDRRQGAYEQYF. The V and J genes are TRBV4-1 and TRBJ2-7; TRBD1 matches 10 bases. The J segment lost 4 bases and the V segment lost 0 bases, leaving 6 bases of the junction unmatched. The CDR3 extends over 16 amino acids. In germline, CDR1 is MGHRA, CDR2 YSYEKL.

This rearrangement joins TRBV6-5 to TRBJ1-4; maybe TRBD1 (5 bases). V was trimmed by 5 bases and J by 5 bases, leaving 12 bases between them. Germline CDR1 and CDR2: MNHEY and SVGAGI. The CDR3 spans 14 residues. This chain's CDR3 is CASSNGRGNEKLFF. As DNA, the CDR3 is TGTGCCAGCAGTAATGGTAGGGGCAATGAAAAACTGTTTTTT.

The V call is TRBV6-5, the J call TRBJ1-2; TRBD1 is a possible D gene (5 bases). Germline assignment: CDR1 MNHEY and CDR2 SVGAGI. V was clipped by 6 bases and J by 4 bases, with 18 bases between them. The CDR3 loop spans 15 amino acids. The CDR3 bases are TGTGCCAGCAGCTCTTGGGGGGATCTAGGCTATGGCTACACCTTC. It translates to CASSSWGDLGYGYTF.

This chain uses TRBV21-1 with TRBJ1-4. TRBV21-1 counts as a pseudogene. CDR3 length: 13 amino acids. For the CDR3, the DNA is TGTGCCAGCCTCGTTAGTCCCAATGAAAAACTGTTTTTT. Protein: CASLVSPNEKLFF.

V usage is TRBV5-5 and J usage is TRBJ2-7, with TRBD2 matching 9 bases. The germline V gene has CDR1 SGHKS and CDR2 YYEKEE (reference sequence). V lost 4 bases to trimming and J lost 3 bases; unmatched junction nucleotides: 5. This CDR3 contains 14 residues. CDR3 DNA sequence: TGTGCCAGCAGCGGTAGCGGGGGTTACTACGAGCAGTACTTC. Amino acid sequence: CASSGSGGYYEQYF.

Turning to this clone: Relative to the germline gene, one junction end is altered; a read error may explain this. V is TRBV7-7 and J is TRBJ2-3; 8 nucleotides line up with TRBD2. Germline assignment: CDR1 SSHAT and CDR2 FNYEAQ (reference sequence). The CDR3 runs to 15 residues. In nucleotides, the CDR3 is TGTGCTAGCAGCTTCGGGGGGGGCCAAGGAGATACGCAGTATTTT. This encodes CASSFGGGQGDTQYF.

V usage is TRBV6-2 or TRBV6-3 and J usage is TRBJ1-3; 7 bases map to TRBD1. The trim removed 2 bases at V and 7 bases at J, leaving 5 bases unmatched. The germline gives CDR1 MNHEY, CDR2 SVGEGT. This CDR3 has 14 residues. The CDR3 DNA sequence: TGTGCCAGCAGTTACGCGGGACAGTGGAACACCATATATTTT. This translates into CASSYAGQWNTIYF.

Note on this clone: The sample carries other DNA sequences with the same CDR3. This rearrangement joins TRBV18 to TRBJ1-1, with D tentatively TRBD1 (6 bases). This CDR3 has 16 residues. V was clipped by 3 bases and J by 5 bases, with 19 bases between them. Germline-derived CDR1 and CDR2 are KGHSH and LQKENI. The CDR3 protein is CASSPSQGRGGTEAFF. The CDR3 DNA reads as TGTGCCAGCTCACCGTCACAGGGCCGGGGTGGGACTGAAGCTTTCTTT.

The V call is TRBV29-1, the J call TRBJ1-1; D is uncertain. V lost 2 bases and J lost 5, with 6 bases in between. This CDR3 region has 11 residues. Germline lookup yields CDR1 SQVTM and CDR2 ANQGSEA. The CDR3 region has the DNA TGCAGCGTTGAATTCGGGACTGAAGCTTTCTTT. Encoded protein: CSVEFGTEAFF.

The chain uses TRBV10-2 and TRBJ2-5; D is uncertain. V shed 2 bases and J shed 7 bases, with 8 bases lying between them. The CDR3 has 12 amino acids. Germline-derived CDR1 and CDR2 are WSHSY and SAAADI. The CDR3 loop reads CASSEEWRTQYF. The CDR3, as DNA: TGCGCCAGCAGTGAGGAGTGGAGGACCCAGTACTTC.

The V and J genes are TRBV13 and TRBJ2-1, with a weak D call TRBD2 (6 bases). The CDR3 spans 14 residues. Trimming left V 3 bases short and J 4 bases short, with 10 bases between. Germline V gives CDR1 PRHDT, CDR2 FYEKMQ (reference sequence). CDR3 coding DNA: TGTGCCAGCAGCTTCCGGGACTTTTACAATGAGCAGTTCTTC. Translation gives CASSFRDFYNEQFF.